This T cell receptor (beta chain) was observed in a study of regulatory T cells in long-lasting Graves disease. The time point is: newly diagnosed GD, antithyroid drugs for less than 3 months. RNA isolated from PBMCs was used to make the TCR library. The patients were enrolled through endocrinology in Xi'an, China. Arm-PCR of CDR3 regions with iRepertoire HTBI primers generated TCR beta libraries. Using its own MiXCR run on the multiplex PCR reads, TCRdb lists one record per CDR3 protein. The sample yields 350,000 to 450,000 distinct CDR3 sequences, 12% seen once. Trimming shortened V by 8 bases and J by 5 bases, and 21 bases separated the two germline ends. This CDR3 comprises 15 residues. CDR1 is PRHDT and CDR2 is FYEKMQ in the germline V gene (reference sequence). The sample also formed part of further work on T cells in Graves' hyperthyroidism and ophthalmopathy.

The TCR sequence derives from a woman aged 18-29 years with Graves disease. The chain recombines TRBV13 with TRBJ2-5; either TRBD1 or TRBD2 may fit D (5 bases each). This specimen was peripheral blood mononuclear cells (PBMCs), taken at new diagnosis, from a patient treated with antithyroid drugs. The chain's CDR3 is CASSPWGWSPETQYF. The CDR3 DNA reads TGTGCCAGCTCACCCTGGGGGTGGTCCCCCGAGACCCAGTACTTC.